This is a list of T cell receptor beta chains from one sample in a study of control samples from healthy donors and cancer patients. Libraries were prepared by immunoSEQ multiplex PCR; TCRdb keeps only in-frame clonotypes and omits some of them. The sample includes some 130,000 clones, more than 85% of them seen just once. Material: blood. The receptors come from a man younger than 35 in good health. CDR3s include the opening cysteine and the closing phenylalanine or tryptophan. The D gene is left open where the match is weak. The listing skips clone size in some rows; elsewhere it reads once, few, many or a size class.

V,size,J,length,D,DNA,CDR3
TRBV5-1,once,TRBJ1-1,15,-,TGCGCCAGCAGCTTGGCCTTAGGGATGAACACTGAAGCTTTCTTT,CASSLALGMNTEAFF
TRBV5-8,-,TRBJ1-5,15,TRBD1,TGTGCCAGCAGCCTGGGACAGATAAGCAATCAGCCCCAGCATTTT,CASSLGQISNQPQHF
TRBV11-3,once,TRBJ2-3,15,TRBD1,TGTGCCAGCAGCTCCGGGACAGGGGTCACAGATACGCAGTATTTT,CASSSGTGVTDTQYF
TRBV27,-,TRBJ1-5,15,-,TGTGCCAGCAGTTCGGGGATGTTGAGCAATCAGCCCCAGCATTTT,CASSSGMLSNQPQHF
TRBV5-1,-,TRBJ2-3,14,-,TGCGCCAGCAGCTTGGCGGACAGCACAGATACGCAGTATTTT,CASSLADSTDTQYF
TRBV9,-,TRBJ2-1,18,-,TGTGCCAGCAGCCCACCCACAACGACTGACCGTCGGTACAATGAGCAGTTCTTC,CASSPPTTTDRRYNEQFF
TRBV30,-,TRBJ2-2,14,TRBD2,TGTGCCTGGAATGGCGGGGGGCTGGCCGGGGAGCTGTTTTTT,CAWNGGGLAGELFF
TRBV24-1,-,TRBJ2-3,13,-,TGTGCCACCCGAAATCGGGGCGGCCATACGCAGTATTTT,CATRNRGGHTQYF
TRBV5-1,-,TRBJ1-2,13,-,TGCGCCAGCAGCTTGAACACGGACGGTGGCTACACCTTC,CASSLNTDGGYTF
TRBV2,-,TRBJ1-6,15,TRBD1,TGTGCCAGCAGTGAATACGACAGGGCATCGTCACCCCTCCACTTT,CASSEYDRASSPLHF
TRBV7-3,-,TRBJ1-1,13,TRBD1,TGTGCCAGCAGCCCGACGGACAGGGCGGGGGCTTTCTTT,CASSPTDRAGAFF
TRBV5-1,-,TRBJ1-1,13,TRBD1,TGCGCCAGCAGCTTTAGACAGGGCACTGAAGCTTTCTTT,CASSFRQGTEAFF